This TCR beta chain was profiled in a study of blood T cell repertoires in COVID-19. Looking at the study overall: Collection of acute and convalescent COVID-19 samples took place in the United States, Italy and Spain. T cells, B-cell-depleted T cells, or PBMCs provided the cDNA or gDNA that served as material.

Before being deemed recovered, Cohort 3 donors had two negative PCRs, clearance, or symptom resolution. This clone has a handful of counts. V was pared by 3 bases and J by 1 base, with 2 bases of the junction left unmatched. CDR3 length: 16 amino acids. Germline lookup yields CDR1 LNHDA and CDR2 SQIVND (reference sequence). Authors' analysis steps: Amplifying reference gene primers gave estimates of nucleated cell counts. The protocol was immunoSEQ multiplex PCR, while the TCRdb copy is restricted to in-frame clones and leaves out a portion. The DNA was the basis for D and trimming; V, J and clone size are from that table. The sample yields a few hundred thousand clones, roughly 85% seen once.

Sequenced input: PBMCs or T cells enriched from blood (not recorded which). The clonotype originates from a man between 25 and 39 years old who had recovered from COVID-19. The chain has TRBV19 and TRBJ2-5; 13 nucleotides line up with TRBD2. CDR3 DNA: TGTGCCAGTAGTATTGGACTAGCGGGGGTCCAAGAGACCCAGTACTTC. Protein: CASSIGLAGVQETQYF.